Listed below are T cell receptor beta chains from one sample, sequenced in a study of blood T cell repertoires in COVID-19. Clones were sequenced by immunoSEQ multiplex PCR, and TCRdb holds only the in-frame ones, with some missing. This sample carries roughly 160,000 clones, about 88% of them seen once, and the ten largest clones take 0.99%. The sample comprised peripheral blood. These receptors all stem from a man younger than 35 with acute or convalescent COVID-19. Both conserved end residues are part of each CDR3. D genes are given only for firm matches. Expanded clones get a size class; other rows say once, few or many, or leave the size out.

TRBJ1-1 NA few TRBV2 TGTGCCAGCGGGGCGGGATATCAAGCTTTCTTT CASGAGYQAFF
TRBJ1-3 NA NA TRBV11-2 TGTGCCAGCAGCTTAGCCACTTACTCTGGAAACACCATATATTTT CASSLATYSGNTIYF
TRBJ2-7 TRBD2 NA TRBV18 TGTGCCAGCTCCCGCGGGACTAGCGGGGGATTCTCCTACGAGCAGTACTTC CASSRGTSGGFSYEQYF
TRBJ1-3 NA few TRBV5-6 TGTGCCAGCAGCTACGGGAGAGCGGGTGGAAACACCATATATTTT CASSYGRAGGNTIYF
TRBJ1-6 TRBD1 NA TRBV3-1/TRBV3-2 TGTGCCAGCAGCCCCGCAGGGGGGAATTCACCCCTCCACTTT CASSPAGGNSPLHF
TRBJ1-5 NA few TRBV7-8 TGTGCCAGCAGCCCCTGGACAAGCAATCAGCCCCAGCATTTT CASSPWTSNQPQHF
TRBJ2-1 NA NA TRBV6-5 TGTGCCAGTGGATTAGGACAGTCCTACAATGAGCAGTTCTTC CASGLGQSYNEQFF
TRBJ1-1 NA NA TRBV9 TGTGCCAGCAGCCCCAGGGGCGCCACTGAAGCTTTCTTT CASSPRGATEAFF
TRBJ1-2 NA NA TRBV18 TGTGCCAGCTCACCGGGACAAATCAAAAACTATGGCTACACCTTC CASSPGQIKNYGYTF
TRBJ1-4 TRBD1 once TRBV14 TGTGCCAGCAGTCGTCATCAGACAGGGGCGAATGAAAAACTGTTTTTT CASSRHQTGANEKLFF
TRBJ2-5 TRBD1 NA TRBV10-3 TGTGCCATCAGATTACAGGGGGAAGAGACCCAGTACTTC CAIRLQGEETQYF
TRBJ1-2 TRBD1 NA TRBV3-1/TRBV3-2 TGTGCCAGCAGCCAAGAAGGCGCAGGGGGCGATGGCTACACCTTC CASSQEGAGGDGYTF
TRBJ2-5 NA NA TRBV3-1/TRBV3-2 TGTGCCAGCAGTTCCGACGTGACAGGATCAGGGACCCAGTACTTC CASSSDVTGSGTQYF
TRBJ1-1 TRBD1 few TRBV5-1 TGCGCCACCAGCCGGGGGGGACAGGGGAACACTGAAGCTTTCTTT CATSRGGQGNTEAFF
TRBJ1-1 TRBD1 NA TRBV7-9 TGTGCCAGCAGCTTCCCGGGACAGGGATCCACTGAAGCTTTCTTT CASSFPGQGSTEAFF
TRBJ2-3 NA once TRBV14 TGTGCCAGCAGCCAAGAGCTAGCGACAGATACGCAGTATTTT CASSQELATDTQYF
TRBJ2-3 TRBD1 NA TRBV7-9 TGTGCCAGCAGCCCCTGGGACAGGGTCACAGATACGCAGTATTTT CASSPWDRVTDTQYF
TRBJ1-2 NA few TRBV14 TGTGCCAGCAGCCCCGTTTTTAACTATGGCTACACCTTC CASSPVFNYGYTF
TRBJ1-2 NA few TRBV6-5 TGTGCCAGCAGTTTACCACAGGGAAATGGCTACACCTTC CASSLPQGNGYTF
TRBJ1-2 TRBD1 once TRBV19 TGTGCCACTACGGGACAGGGGTTCGGCTACACCTTC CATTGQGFGYTF
TRBJ2-5 NA NA TRBV3-1/TRBV3-2 TGTGCCAGCAGCCCCTCGGCGGTGGCCCAGTACTTC CASSPSAVAQYF
TRBJ2-7 NA NA TRBV2 TGTGCCAGCAGTGAACTCGAGCAGTACTTC CASSELEQYF
TRBJ2-3 TRBD2 NA TRBV4-1 TGCGCCAGCAGCCAAGATGGTTCTAGCGGGGCCACAGATACGCAGTATTTT CASSQDGSSGATDTQYF
TRBJ2-3 TRBD1 once TRBV19 TGTGCCAGTAGTGACTTGGCCAGGGGGAAAGATACGCAGTATTTT CASSDLARGKDTQYF
TRBJ2-7 TRBD2 NA TRBV6-6 TGTGCCAGCAGTTACAGCGGGGGGGTTGAGGAGCAGTACTTC CASSYSGGVEEQYF
TRBJ1-2 NA NA TRBV5-1 TGCGCCAGCAGCTTGGCGTCCAGGGATGGCTACACCTTC CASSLASRDGYTF
TRBJ2-3 TRBD1 once TRBV12-5 TGTGCTAGTGGACGGGACAGGTGGACAGATACGCAGTATTTT CASGRDRWTDTQYF
TRBJ2-1 NA NA TRBV6-5 TGTGCCAGCAAAACAGGAGAATTTAATGAGCAGTTCTTC CASKTGEFNEQFF
TRBJ2-1 NA NA TRBV6-4 TGTGCCAGCAGCTCTGAGAGGTTCAATGAGCAGTTCTTC CASSSERFNEQFF
TRBJ2-2 TRBD1 once TRBV10-3 TGTGCCATCAACGGGGACAGCGCGAACACCGGGGAGCTGTTTTTT CAINGDSANTGELFF
TRBJ2-3 TRBD1 few TRBV5-1 TGCGCCAGCAGCACTAAGCCGGGACAGGGCGCGGATACGCAGTATTTT CASSTKPGQGADTQYF
TRBJ2-2 TRBD1 NA TRBV11-3 TGTGCCAGCAGCGCGGGACAGGGGGCGTCGACCGGGGAGCTGTTTTTT CASSAGQGASTGELFF